This TCR beta chain was recorded in a study of T-cell reconstitution after alpha-beta-depleted transplantation in children. The library targeted TCRbeta and was prepared with unique molecular identifiers. Each CDR3 protein is one row after TCRdb ran MiXCR on the PCR reads. The sample holds roughly 610,000 distinct CDR3 sequences, over 9.5% seen once. The CDR3 covers 14 residues. Germline CDR1 reads SEHNR; CDR2 reads FQNEAQ (reference sequence). V was pared by 5 bases and J by 8 bases, with 7 bases of the junction left unmatched. The sequence came from a human donor who donated a stem cell graft to a child with acute myeloid leukemia. The chain uses TRBV7-9 and TRBJ1-4; TRBD1 agrees at 8 bases. The starting material was PBMCs from the stem cell graft donor, obtained from the stem cell graft. CDR3 protein: CASSEDRVGEKLFF. The CDR3 DNA sequence: TGTGCCAGCAGCGAGGACAGGGTGGGAGAAAAACTGTTTTTT.